The clone carrying this T cell receptor (beta chain) has only a few counts. Its target is not known. This sample was taken from a study of molecular identifiers for immune sequencing clone quantification. Study-wide background: In replicates, the authors split RNA from roughly 18,000 or 92,000 naive CD8 cells five ways and sequenced four. Study-wide results and caveats: Clone sizes that are highly expanded could be underestimated when identical TCR molecules share a barcode.

Investigators produced naive CD8 libraries from around 20,000 to 1,000,000 sorted cells, drawing on 10%, 30% or 50% RNA. Naive CD8 T cells were sorted, and the gate applied was CD8+CD4-CCR7+CD45RA+. Trimming cost V 5 bases and J 6 bases, with 13 bases left between them. CDR3 length: 13 residues. Germline-derived CDR1 and CDR2 are SEHNR and FQNEAQ (reference sequence). In TCRdb, the PCR reads were re-called with MiXCR into one record per CDR3 protein. The data hold some 580,000 distinct CDR3 sequences, with 25% observed a single time. The source material was naive CD8+ T cells from blood, with Jurkat cell RNA spiked in. The subset is: FACS-sorted CD8+CD4-CCR7+CD45RA+ naive T cells. V and J are TRBV7-9 and TRBJ1-1, with TRBD1 as a possible D gene (5 bases). This clonotype was sampled from a human donor in good health. Some libraries in this study had Jurkat cell RNA spiked in. The DNA of the CDR3 is TGTGCCAGCAGCCACAAGAGGGGAGCTGAAGCTTTCTTT. This gives the protein CASSHKRGAEAFF.